The rows below give T cell receptor beta chains drawn from one sample of a study of blood T cell repertoires in COVID-19. Here immunoSEQ multiplex PCR was the method, and the copy in TCRdb shows in-frame clones only, minus some. The top ten hold roughly 11% of the sample, which has roughly 200,000 clones, approximately 85% seen once. Sequencing used peripheral blood. These receptors were collected from a human donor with active or convalescent COVID-19. The donor label of this sample is uncertain. The CDR3 runs from the conserved cysteine through the conserved F or W. D genes are given only for firm matches. Some rows mark clone size as missing; the rest say once, few, many or name a class of expanded clone.

j_call | v_call | clone_size | d_call | cdr3_nt | cdr3_aa
TRBJ2-1 | TRBV4-2 | NA | TRBD2 | TGTGCCAGCAGCCACGGACTAGCGCTCCTCTCGGGATACAATGAGCAGTTCTTC | CASSHGLALLSGYNEQFF
TRBJ2-1 | TRBV3-1/TRBV3-2 | NA | TRBD2 | TGTGCCAGCAGCCAAGCGGGACTAGCGGGAGTGGACAATGAGCAGTTCTTC | CASSQAGLAGVDNEQFF
TRBJ2-7 | TRBV20-1 | NA | TRBD1 | TGCAGTGCTAGTGCAGGGGGCTTGACCTCCTCCTACGAGCAGTACTTC | CSASAGGLTSSYEQYF
TRBJ1-1 | TRBV4-3 | few | NA | TGCGCCAGCAGCCAAGGGTCACGGAGGGACACTGAAGCTTTCTTT | CASSQGSRRDTEAFF
TRBJ2-3 | TRBV3-1/TRBV3-2 | NA | TRBD2 | TGTGCCAGCAGCCAAGGCGGACTAGCGGGAGGGCCTTGGATTGATACGCAGTATTTT | CASSQGGLAGGPWIDTQYF
TRBJ2-2 | TRBV28 | NA | TRBD2 | TGTGCCAGCAGTTTACTAGCGGGGGGGAACACCGGGGAGCTGTTTTTT | CASSLLAGGNTGELFF
TRBJ2-3 | TRBV7-2 | NA | TRBD2 | TGTGCGAAAAGCGCTAGCGGGAGCACAGATACGCAGTATTTT | CAKSASGSTDTQYF
TRBJ2-3 | TRBV19 | NA | NA | TGTGCCAGTAGTATGTCGCAGGTGGCAGATACGCAGTATTTT | CASSMSQVADTQYF
TRBJ2-5 | TRBV19 | NA | TRBD2 | TGTGCCAGTAGTATACCGGGAGGAGTGACCCAGTACTTC | CASSIPGGVTQYF
TRBJ2-7 | TRBV3-1/TRBV3-2 | NA | NA | TGTGCCAGCAGCCAAGATCCCAGGGATACCCACGAGCAGTACTTC | CASSQDPRDTHEQYF
TRBJ2-3 | TRBV6-2/TRBV6-3 | NA | NA | TGTGCCAGCAGTCTGGGCCTGTGGGAAGAGGGTACGCAGTATTTT | CASSLGLWEEGTQYF
TRBJ1-2 | TRBV4-2 | few | NA | TGTGCCAGCAGCCAAGGGACTTCTAACTATGGCTACACCTTC | CASSQGTSNYGYTF
TRBJ2-5 | TRBV4-1 | NA | TRBD1 | TGCGCCAGCAGCCAAGGGGGACAGGCCCGGATGAAGACCCAGTACTTC | CASSQGGQARMKTQYF